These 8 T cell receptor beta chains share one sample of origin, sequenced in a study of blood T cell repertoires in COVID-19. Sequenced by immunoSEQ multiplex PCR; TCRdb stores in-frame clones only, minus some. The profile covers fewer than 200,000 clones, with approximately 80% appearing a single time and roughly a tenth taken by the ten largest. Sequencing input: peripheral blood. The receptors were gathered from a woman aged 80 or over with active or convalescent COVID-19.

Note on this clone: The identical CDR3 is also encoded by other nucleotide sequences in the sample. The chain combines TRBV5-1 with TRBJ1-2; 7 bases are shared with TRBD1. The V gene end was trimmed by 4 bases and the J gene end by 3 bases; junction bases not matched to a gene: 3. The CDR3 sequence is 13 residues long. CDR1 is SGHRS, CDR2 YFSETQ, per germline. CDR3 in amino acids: CASSLTGDYGYTF. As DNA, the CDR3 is TGCGCCAGCAGCCTTACAGGGGACTATGGCTACACCTTC.

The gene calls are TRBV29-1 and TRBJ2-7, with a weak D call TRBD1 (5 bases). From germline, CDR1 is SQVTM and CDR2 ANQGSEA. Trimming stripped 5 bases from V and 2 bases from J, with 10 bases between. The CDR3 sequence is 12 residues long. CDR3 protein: CSVKSGTYEQYF. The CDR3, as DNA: TGCAGCGTTAAGTCAGGGACCTACGAGCAGTACTTC.

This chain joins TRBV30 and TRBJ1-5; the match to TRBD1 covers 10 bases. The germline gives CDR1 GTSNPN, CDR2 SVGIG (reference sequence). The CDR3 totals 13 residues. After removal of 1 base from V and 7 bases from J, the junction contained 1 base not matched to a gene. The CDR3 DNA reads TGTGCCTGGAGTGGGACAGGGGGACAGCCCCAGCATTTT. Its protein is CAWSGTGGQPQHF.

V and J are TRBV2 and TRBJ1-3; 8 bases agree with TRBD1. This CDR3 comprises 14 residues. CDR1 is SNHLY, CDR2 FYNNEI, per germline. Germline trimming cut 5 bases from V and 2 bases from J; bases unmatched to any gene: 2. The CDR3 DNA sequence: TGTGCCAGCAGTTCAGGGGGCGCTGGAAACACCATATATTTT. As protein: CASSSGGAGNTIYF.

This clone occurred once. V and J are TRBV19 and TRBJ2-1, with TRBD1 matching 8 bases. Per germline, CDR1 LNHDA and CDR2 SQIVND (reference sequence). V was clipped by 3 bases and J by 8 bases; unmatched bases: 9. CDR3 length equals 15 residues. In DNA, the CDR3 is TGTGCCAGTAGTATTATGACAGGGGTCCCCGATGAGCAGTTCTTC. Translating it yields CASSIMTGVPDEQFF.

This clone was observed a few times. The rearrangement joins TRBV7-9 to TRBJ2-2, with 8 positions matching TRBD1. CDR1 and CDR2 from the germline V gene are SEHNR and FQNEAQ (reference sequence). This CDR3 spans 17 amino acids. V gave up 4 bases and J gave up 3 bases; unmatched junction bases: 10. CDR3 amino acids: CASSYRVTGAYTGELFF. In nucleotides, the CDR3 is TGTGCCAGCAGCTACAGAGTGACAGGGGCATACACCGGGGAGCTGTTTTTT.

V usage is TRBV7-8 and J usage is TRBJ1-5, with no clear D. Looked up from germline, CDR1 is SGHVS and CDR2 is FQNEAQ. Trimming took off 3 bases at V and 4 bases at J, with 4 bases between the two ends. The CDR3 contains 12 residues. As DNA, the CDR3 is TGTGCCAGCAGCTTCCCAAATCAGCCCCAGCATTTT. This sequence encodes CASSFPNQPQHF.

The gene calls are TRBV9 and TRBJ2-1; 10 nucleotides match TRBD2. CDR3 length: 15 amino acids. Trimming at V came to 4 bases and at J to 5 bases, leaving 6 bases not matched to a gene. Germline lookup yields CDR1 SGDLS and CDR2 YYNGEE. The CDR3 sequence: CASSTGLATNNEQFF. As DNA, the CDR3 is TGTGCCAGCAGCACGGGACTAGCGACTAACAATGAGCAGTTCTTC. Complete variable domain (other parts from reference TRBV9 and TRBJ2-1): DSGVTQTPKHLITATGQRVTLRCSPRSGDLSVYWYQQSLDQGLQFLIQYYNGEERAKGNILERFSAQQFPDLHSELNLSSLELGDSALYFCASSTGLATNNEQFFGPGTRLTVL.